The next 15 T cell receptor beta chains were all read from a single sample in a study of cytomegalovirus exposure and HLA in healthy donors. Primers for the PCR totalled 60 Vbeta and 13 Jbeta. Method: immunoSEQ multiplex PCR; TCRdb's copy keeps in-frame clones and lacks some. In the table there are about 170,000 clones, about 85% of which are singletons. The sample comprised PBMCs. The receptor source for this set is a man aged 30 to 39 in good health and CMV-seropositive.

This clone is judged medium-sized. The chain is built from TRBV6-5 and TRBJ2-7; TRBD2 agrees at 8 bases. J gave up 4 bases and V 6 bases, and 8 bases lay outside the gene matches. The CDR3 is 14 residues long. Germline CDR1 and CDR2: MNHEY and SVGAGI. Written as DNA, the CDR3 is TGTGCCAGCAGACGTCGGGAGGGGGTATACGAGCAGTACTTC. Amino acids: CASRRREGVYEQYF.

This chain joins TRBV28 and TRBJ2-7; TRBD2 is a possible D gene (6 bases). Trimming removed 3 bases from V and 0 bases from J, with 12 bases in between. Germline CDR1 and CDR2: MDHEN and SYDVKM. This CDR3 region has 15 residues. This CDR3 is CASSFSGTASYEQYF. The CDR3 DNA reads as TGTGCCAGCAGTTTTTCCGGGACTGCCTCCTACGAGCAGTACTTC.

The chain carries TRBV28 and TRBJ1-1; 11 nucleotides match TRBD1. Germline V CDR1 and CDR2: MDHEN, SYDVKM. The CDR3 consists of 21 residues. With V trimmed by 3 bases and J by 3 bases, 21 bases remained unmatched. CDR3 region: CASSFPAPFSGQGAIDTEAFF. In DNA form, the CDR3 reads TGTGCCAGCAGTTTTCCGGCCCCCTTTTCCGGACAGGGGGCTATAGACACTGAAGCTTTCTTT.

The CDR3 coding sequence is TGTGCCAGCAGCCGTACGGAGGGAGAGACCCAGTACTTC. This translates into CASSRTEGETQYF. This chain links TRBV7-9 with TRBJ2-5, with a possible D match to TRBD2 (6 bases). The CDR3 is made up of 13 amino acids. The germline V gene encodes CDR1 SEHNR and CDR2 FQNEAQ (reference sequence). Trimming stripped 5 bases from V and 4 bases from J, with 11 bases between.

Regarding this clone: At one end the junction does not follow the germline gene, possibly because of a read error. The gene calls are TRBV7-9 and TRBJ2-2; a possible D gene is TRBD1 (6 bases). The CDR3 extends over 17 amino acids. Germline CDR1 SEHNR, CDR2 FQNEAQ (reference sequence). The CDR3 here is CSSSSSVTGSSTGELFF. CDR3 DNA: TGTTCCAGCAGCTCATCGGTTACAGGGTCGAGCACCGGGGAGCTGTTTTTT.

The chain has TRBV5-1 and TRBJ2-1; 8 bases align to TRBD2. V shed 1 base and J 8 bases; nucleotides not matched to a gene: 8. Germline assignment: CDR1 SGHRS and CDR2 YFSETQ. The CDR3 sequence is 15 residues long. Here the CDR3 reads CASSLTRLAFDEQFF. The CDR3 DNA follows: TGCGCCAGCAGCTTGACGAGACTAGCGTTCGATGAGCAGTTCTTC.

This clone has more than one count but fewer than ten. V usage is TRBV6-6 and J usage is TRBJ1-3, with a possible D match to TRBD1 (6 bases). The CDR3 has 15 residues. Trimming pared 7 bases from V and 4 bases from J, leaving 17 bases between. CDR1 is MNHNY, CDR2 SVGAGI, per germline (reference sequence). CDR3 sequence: CASTMYRTGGNTIYF. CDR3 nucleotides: TGTGCCAGCACAATGTACCGCACAGGGGGAAACACCATATATTTT.

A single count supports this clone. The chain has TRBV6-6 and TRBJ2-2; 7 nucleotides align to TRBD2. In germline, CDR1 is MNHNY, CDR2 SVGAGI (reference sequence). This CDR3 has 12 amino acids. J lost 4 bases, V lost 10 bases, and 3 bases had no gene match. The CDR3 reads CAIQRGTGELFF. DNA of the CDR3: TGTGCCATCCAGCGGGGCACCGGGGAGCTGTTTTTT.

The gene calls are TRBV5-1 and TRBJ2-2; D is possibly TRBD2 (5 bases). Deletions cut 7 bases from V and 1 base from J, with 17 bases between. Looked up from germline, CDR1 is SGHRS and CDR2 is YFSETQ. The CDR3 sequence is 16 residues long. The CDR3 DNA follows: TGCGCCAGCGAATTCGGCGGCGGAGGGAACACCGGGGAGCTGTTTTTT. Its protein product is CASEFGGGGNTGELFF.

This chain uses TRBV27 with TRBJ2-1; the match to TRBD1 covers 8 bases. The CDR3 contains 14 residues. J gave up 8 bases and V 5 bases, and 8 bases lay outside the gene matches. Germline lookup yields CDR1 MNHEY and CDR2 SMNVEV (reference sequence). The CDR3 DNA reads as TGTGCCAGCAGTCCTCTGGACAGGGACCATGAGCAGTTCTTC. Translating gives CASSPLDRDHEQFF.

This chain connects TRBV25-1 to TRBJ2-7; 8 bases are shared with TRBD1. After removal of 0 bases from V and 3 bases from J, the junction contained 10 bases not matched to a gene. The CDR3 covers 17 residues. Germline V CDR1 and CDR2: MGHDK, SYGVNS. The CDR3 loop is CASSEYIGQGFIYEQYF. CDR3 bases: TGTGCCAGCAGTGAATATATAGGACAGGGATTTATCTACGAGCAGTACTTC.

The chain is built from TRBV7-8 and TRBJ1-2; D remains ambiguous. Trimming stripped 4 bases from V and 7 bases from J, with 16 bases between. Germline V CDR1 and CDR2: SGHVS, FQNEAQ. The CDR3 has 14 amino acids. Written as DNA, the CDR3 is TGTGCCAGCAGCTCTTTGGGATGGGAGCGTGGCTACACCTTC. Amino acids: CASSSLGWERGYTF.

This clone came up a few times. The CDR3 sequence is CASSDLAGGYYEQYF. The CDR3 DNA reads as TGTGCCAGCAGTGATCTAGCGGGAGGGTACTACGAGCAGTACTTC. This chain uses TRBV25-1 with TRBJ2-7; 12 bases are a match to TRBD2. The CDR3 has 15 amino acids. CDR1 is MGHDK and CDR2 is SYGVNS in the germline V gene. Losses at the gene ends were 3 bases for V and 3 bases for J; bases not matched to a gene: 3.

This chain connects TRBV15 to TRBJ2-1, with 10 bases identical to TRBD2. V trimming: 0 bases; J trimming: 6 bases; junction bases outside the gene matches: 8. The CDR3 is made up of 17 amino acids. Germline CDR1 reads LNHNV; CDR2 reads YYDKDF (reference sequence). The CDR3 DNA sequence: TGTGCCACCAGCAGAGATCTCCAGCGGGAGGGCCTCAATGAGCAGTTCTTC. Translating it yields CATSRDLQREGLNEQFF.

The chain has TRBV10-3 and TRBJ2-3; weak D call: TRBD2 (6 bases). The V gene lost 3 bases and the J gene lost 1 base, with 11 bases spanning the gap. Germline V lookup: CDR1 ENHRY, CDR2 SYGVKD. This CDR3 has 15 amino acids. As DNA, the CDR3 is TGTGCCATCAGTGATGGGACTTTCGGCACAGATACGCAGTATTTT. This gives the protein CAISDGTFGTDTQYF.